In this sample, the clone carrying this T cell receptor beta chain turned up a few times. Its antigen is undetermined. This sample is part of a study of T cells in Graves' hyperthyroidism and ophthalmopathy. Findings and limits, study-wide: Ophthalmopathy and stable hyperthyroidism were separated by a 13 V-J model.

Germline CDR1 and CDR2: SGHDT and YYEEEE. The trim removed 4 bases at V and 2 bases at J, leaving 16 bases unmatched. The CDR3 covers 21 residues. The investigators amplified TCR beta CDR3 regions from RNA transcripts. In the first-round RT-PCR of the TCR CDR3, the HTBI primer set was used. MiXCR was run by TCRdb on the multiplex PCR reads, yielding one entry per CDR3 protein. The top ten hold around 20% of the sample, which has 300,000 to 450,000 distinct CDR3 sequences, approximately 14% seen once. What was sequenced was blood. V is TRBV5-6 and J is TRBJ2-1; 15 positions match TRBD2. The receptor was isolated from a woman under 40 with Graves' ophthalmopathy. CDR3 nucleotides: TGTGCCAGCAGCCCGTCACTTCGTGGACTAGCGGGGGGGCCCCCCTACAATGAGCAGTTCTTC. Residues: CASSPSLRGLAGGPPYNEQFF.